This passage covers 12 T cell receptor beta chains from one sample sequenced in a study of read filtering for tumor transcriptome and immune sequencing. The library was built from 400 ng RNA with molecular barcoded adaptors for alpha/delta and beta/gamma chains. A single record per CDR3 protein comes from TCRdb applying MiXCR to the reads. Of 35,000 to 50,000 distinct CDR3 sequences listed, 20% are singletons. The sample comprised a population of CD138-negative cells sorted from bone marrow. The source of these receptors is a donor at least 40 years old with multiple myeloma.

This clonotype was observed a handful of times. The gene calls are TRBV6-5 and TRBJ1-1; D call uncertain. This CDR3 has 16 residues. Germline-derived CDR1 and CDR2 are MNHEY and SVGAGI. V lost 5 bases and J lost 1, with 17 bases in between. The CDR3 sequence is CASSATEGGRNTEAFF. In DNA form, the CDR3 reads TGTGCCAGCAGTGCGACCGAGGGAGGTAGGAACACTGAAGCTTTCTTT.

The chain carries TRBV30 and TRBJ2-2; no firm D call. V lost 5 bases and J lost 1, with 5 bases in between. CDR1 GTSNPN and CDR2 SVGIG come from the germline V gene (reference sequence). The length of the CDR3 is 12 residues. CDR3 sequence (DNA): TGTGCCTGGCAAGAGAACACCGGGGAGCTGTTTTTT. It translates to CAWQENTGELFF.

This rearrangement joins TRBV7-9 to TRBJ2-7; D remains ambiguous. Per germline, CDR1 SEHNR and CDR2 FQNEAQ (reference sequence). This CDR3 spans 17 amino acids. The V and J ends lost 5 bases and 7 bases respectively, with 27 bases between them. The CDR3 nucleotides are TGTGCCAGCAGCCTCCCCGGCGCAGGTGGATTTTTTGAAGAGCAGTACTTC. As protein: CASSLPGAGGFFEEQYF.

This clonotype was detected a few times. V and J are TRBV4-1 and TRBJ1-1; the D is unclear. The germline V gene encodes CDR1 MGHRA and CDR2 YSYEKL. The CDR3 is 16 amino acids. The V gene lost 1 base and the J gene lost 0 bases, with 12 bases spanning the gap. The CDR3 reads CASSQGPAAMNTEAFF. The CDR3 DNA is TGCGCCAGCAGCCAAGGTCCTGCGGCAATGAACACTGAAGCTTTCTTT.

This clonotype occurred a few times. The V and J genes are TRBV5-1 and TRBJ2-2; 8 bases match TRBD1. Trimming removed 4 bases from V and 1 base from J; junction bases left unmatched: 6. This CDR3 comprises 16 residues. In germline, CDR1 is SGHRS, CDR2 YFSETQ. This CDR3 reads CASSGPGTGNTGELFF. The CDR3 nucleotides read TGCGCCAGCAGCGGACCCGGGACAGGGAACACCGGGGAGCTGTTTTTT.

Many counts were recorded for this clonotype. The genes are TRBV6-5 and TRBJ1-1; D call uncertain. V lost 6 bases to trimming and J lost 1 base, with 12 bases between them. CDR3 length: 14 amino acids. The germline gives CDR1 MNHEY, CDR2 SVGAGI. Here the CDR3 reads CASRFGAGNTEAFF. DNA of the CDR3: TGTGCCAGCAGGTTCGGTGCGGGGAACACTGAAGCTTTCTTT.

This clonotype came up many times. V is TRBV2 and J is TRBJ2-3; no reliable D call. CDR1 SNHLY and CDR2 FYNNEI come from the germline V gene. The V gene lost 6 bases and the J gene lost 6 bases, with 16 bases spanning the gap. The CDR3 sequence is 14 residues long. The CDR3 DNA follows: TGTGCCAGCAGCGTGACCCAGTTTGCGGATACGCAGTATTTT. Its translation: CASSVTQFADTQYF.

This clonotype was seen ten or more times. V and J are TRBV6-1 and TRBJ2-7, with 8 bases aligning to TRBD1. The V and J ends lost 0 bases and 7 bases, in that order; junction bases with no gene match: 14. CDR1 and CDR2 from the germline V gene are MNHNS and SASEGT. The CDR3 runs 17 residues. The DNA of the CDR3 is TGTGCCAGCAGTGAAGCGTACATAAGGACAGGGTCTCGAGAGCAGTACTTC. It codes for CASSEAYIRTGSREQYF.

As concerns this clonotype: This may be a read error, as it is one base from a much larger clone. V gene TRBV12-3 or TRBV12-4 combines with J gene TRBJ2-5; 9 bases align to TRBD1. CDR3 length: 15 amino acids. V dropped 3 bases and J dropped 5; count of bases not matched to a gene: 7. CDR3 DNA: TGTGCCAGCAGTTTTTCGACAGGGGGAAGGGAGACCCAGTACTTC. Encoded protein: CASSFSTGGRETQYF.

On this clonotype: A read error may explain this, as a much larger clone is one base away. V is TRBV12-3 or TRBV12-4 and J is TRBJ1-1; D is uncertain. The length of the CDR3 is 13 residues. The V end lost 8 bases, the J end lost 0 bases, and 10 bases lay between the germline ends. The CDR3 coding sequence is TGTGCCAGCTCACAAAGGGTGAACACTGAAGCTTTCTTT. This codes for CASSQRVNTEAFF.

This clonotype was counted many times. J is TRBJ2-3 and V is TRBV6-5; the match to TRBD2 covers 12 bases. This CDR3 has 18 residues. Losses at the gene ends were 0 bases for V and 0 bases for J; bases not matched to a gene: 4. The germline gives CDR1 MNHEY, CDR2 SVGAGI. Here the CDR3 reads CASSYSPGLAGSTDTQYF. CDR3 DNA: TGTGCCAGCAGTTACTCACCCGGACTAGCGGGGAGCACAGATACGCAGTATTTT.

In this sample, this clonotype turned up many times. The V gene is TRBV6-1, the J gene TRBJ2-2; no reliable D call. V lost 4 bases, J lost 1 base, and 4 bases lay in between. The CDR3 is 13 amino acids. CDR1 and CDR2 (germline): MNHNS, SASEGT. CDR3 residues: CASSAENTGELFF. As DNA, the CDR3 is TGTGCCAGCAGTGCTGAGAACACCGGGGAGCTGTTTTTT.